The 7 T cell receptor beta chains presented below share a single source sample, sequenced in a study of blood T cells in healthy people across ages. Next came a second PCR, run for about 6 to 12 cycles, which used a sample-barcoded 5' primer along with a J-beta primer mix. TCRdb reanalysed the 5' RACE reads using MiXCR and keeps one entry per CDR3 protein. The profile covers 750,000 to 950,000 distinct CDR3 sequences, with 53% appearing a single time and 41% taken by the ten largest. Input material: blood. All receptors derive from a man at least 80 years old in good health.

The V gene is TRBV11-1, the J gene TRBJ2-5, with 11 nucleotides matching TRBD2. V shed 8 bases and J 0 bases; nucleotides not matched to a gene: 5. The germline V gene encodes CDR1 SGHAT and CDR2 FQDESV (reference sequence). The CDR3 sequence is 15 residues long. CDR3 in amino acids: CASSTSGSYQETQYF. DNA of the CDR3: TGTGCCAGCTCCACTAGCGGGAGCTACCAAGAGACCCAGTACTTC.

For the CDR3, the DNA is TGTGCCAGCAGCCAAGCGGCTCAGTTATATGGCTACACCTTC. Translating it yields CASSQAAQLYGYTF. The V gene is TRBV3-1, the J gene TRBJ1-2; D unclear. The V and J ends lost 1 base and 5 bases respectively, with 11 bases between them. The CDR3 is 14 residues long. The germline gives CDR1 LGHDT, CDR2 YNNKEL (reference sequence).

This chain connects TRBV28 to TRBJ2-7; D unresolved. The CDR3 length is 14 residues. The germline gives CDR1 MDHEN, CDR2 SYDVKM. Trimming removed 4 bases from V and 2 bases from J, with 12 bases in between. CDR3 region: CASSSPQRAYEQYF. In nucleotides, the CDR3 is TGTGCCAGCAGTTCCCCCCAAAGAGCCTACGAGCAGTACTTC.

The genes are TRBV28 and TRBJ2-6; 9 bases fit TRBD1. V shed 6 bases, J shed 8 bases, and the junction held 11 bases outside the gene matches. This CDR3 has 16 residues. Germline-derived CDR1 and CDR2 are MDHEN and SYDVKM. CDR3 DNA: TGTGCCAGCAGAGGACAGGGGTTCAGGTTCTCCAACGTCCTGACTTTC. Its translation is CASRGQGFRFSNVLTF.

J is TRBJ2-7 and V is TRBV11-2; D tentatively reads TRBD1 or TRBD2 (5 bases each). The CDR3 consists of 15 residues. Germline V gene lookup returns CDR1 SGHAT and CDR2 FQNNGV. V gave up 5 bases and J gave up 6 bases, with 20 bases separating them. As DNA, the CDR3 is TGTGCCAGCAGCGAGGGGTTTAACCTGGCGCGCGAGCAGTACTTC. This encodes CASSEGFNLAREQYF.

V gene TRBV7-9 combines with J gene TRBJ2-5, with D unresolved. This CDR3 contains 15 residues. The germline gives CDR1 SEHNR, CDR2 FQNEAQ (reference sequence). V was shortened by 4 bases and J by 1 base, with 13 bases between the two germline ends. CDR3 loop: CASSSTGGAQETQYF. The CDR3 DNA follows: TGTGCCAGCAGCTCGACTGGTGGCGCCCAAGAGACCCAGTACTTC.

The rearrangement uses TRBV5-1 and TRBJ1-5; TRBD1 agrees at 10 bases. The germline CDR1 and CDR2 sequences are SGHRS and YFSETQ. Trimming took 4 bases from V and 6 from J; bases not matched to a gene: 4. CDR3 length: 14 amino acids. The CDR3 reads CASSTGQGGQPQHF. CDR3 nucleotides: TGCGCCAGCAGCACCGGACAGGGGGGTCAGCCCCAGCATTTT.